A single sample is the source of the 3 T cell receptor beta chains below, sequenced in a study of blood T cell repertoires in COVID-19. Libraries were prepared by immunoSEQ multiplex PCR; TCRdb keeps only in-frame clonotypes and omits some of them. The sample holds about 400,000 clones, 70% to 90% seen once. Sequencing was performed on PBMCs or T cells enriched from blood (not recorded which). All receptors come from a woman in her thirties or forties with acute COVID-19.

V and J are TRBV2 and TRBJ1-1; a weak D match, TRBD1 (5 bases). Germline V CDR1 and CDR2: SNHLY, FYNNEI. The V end lost 1 base, the J end lost 7 bases, and 10 bases lay between the germline ends. This CDR3 has 13 residues. The CDR3 here is CASSEGQGFEAFF. DNA of the CDR3: TGTGCCAGCAGTGAAGGGCAGGGCTTTGAAGCTTTCTTT.

The chain links TRBV4-1 to TRBJ1-6, with 10 bases lining up with TRBD1. From germline, CDR1 is MGHRA and CDR2 YSYEKL. V shed 6 bases and J 7 bases; nucleotides not matched to a gene: 12. CDR3 size: 17 residues. The CDR3 DNA is TGCGCCAGCAGTCTGACGTGGGGGGACAGGGGAAATTCACCCCTCCACTTT. Its translation: CASSLTWGDRGNSPLHF.

This chain uses TRBV11-2 with TRBJ1-4, with 7 bases aligning to TRBD1. The J segment lost 7 bases and the V segment lost 0 bases, leaving 2 bases of the junction unmatched. The germline CDR1 and CDR2 sequences are SGHAT and FQNNGV. The CDR3 is 14 residues long. In DNA, the CDR3 is TGTGCCAGCAGCTTAGACAGGGGGGTTGAAAAACTGTTTTTT. The encoded protein is CASSLDRGVEKLFF. The whole variable domain, remainder taken from reference TRBV11-2 and TRBJ1-4, is EAGVAQSPRYKIIEKRQSVAFWCNPISGHATLYWYQQILGQGPKLLIQFQNNGVVDDSQLPKDRFSAERLKGVDSTLKIQPAKLEDSAVYLCASSLDRGVEKLFFGSGTQLSVL.